What follows describes a single TCR beta chain. As yet, its antigen is unknown. The data stem from a study of cytomegalovirus exposure and HLA in healthy donors. Researchers ran the PCR with 60 Vbeta and 13 Jbeta primers. Sequenced by immunoSEQ multiplex PCR; TCRdb stores in-frame clones only, minus some. The sample yields about 170,000 clones, 70% to 80% seen once. Study conclusions and caveats: Several of the most significant clusters appeared, in a later analysis, to be linked to common viral pathogens. According to an earlier analysis, most TCR beta V segments yielded productive rearrangements about 87% or about 30% of the time.

Donors likely had unrecorded immune exposures despite being nominally healthy when sampled. The length of the CDR3 is 13 residues. Per germline, CDR1 GTSNPN and CDR2 SVGIG (reference sequence). V lost 2 bases to trimming and J lost 6 bases; unmatched junction nucleotides: 3. Sequenced input: PBMCs. The V gene is TRBV30, the J gene TRBJ1-2, with 10 bases that match TRBD1. This sequence originates from a woman younger than 45 in good health and CMV-seropositive. CDR3 amino acids: CAWSRGTGDGYTF. In nucleotides, the CDR3 is TGTGCCTGGAGTCGTGGGACAGGGGATGGCTACACCTTC.